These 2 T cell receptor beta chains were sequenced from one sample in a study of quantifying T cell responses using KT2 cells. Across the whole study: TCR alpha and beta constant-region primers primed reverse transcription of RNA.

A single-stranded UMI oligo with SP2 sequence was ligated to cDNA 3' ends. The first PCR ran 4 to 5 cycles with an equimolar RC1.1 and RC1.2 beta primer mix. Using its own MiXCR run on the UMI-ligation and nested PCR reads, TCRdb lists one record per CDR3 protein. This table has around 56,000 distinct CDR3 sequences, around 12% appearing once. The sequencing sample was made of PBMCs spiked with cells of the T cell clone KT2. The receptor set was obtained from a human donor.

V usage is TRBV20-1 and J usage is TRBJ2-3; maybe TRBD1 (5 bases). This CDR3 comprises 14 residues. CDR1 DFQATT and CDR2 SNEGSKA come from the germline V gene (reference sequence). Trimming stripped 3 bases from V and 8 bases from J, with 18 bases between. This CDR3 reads CSARYQALQGTQYF. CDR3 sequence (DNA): TGCAGTGCTAGGTATCAAGCGCTGCAGGGTACGCAGTATTTT.

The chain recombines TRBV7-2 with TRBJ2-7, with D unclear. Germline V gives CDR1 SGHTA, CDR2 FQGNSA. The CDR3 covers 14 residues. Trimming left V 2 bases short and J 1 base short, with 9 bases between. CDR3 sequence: CASSLKGSSYEQYF. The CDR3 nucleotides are TGTGCCAGCAGCTTAAAGGGTTCATCCTACGAGCAGTACTTC.